The present entry profiles one T cell receptor beta chain with its context. The antigen this receptor binds is unknown. Base-call qualities are not available, and no considerably larger clone is one nucleotide away. These data belong to a study of metastatic and nonmetastatic thyroid tumors (dated by TCRdb to the early 2020s). Notes on the research overall: For patients with malignant and with benign thyroid disease, the researchers compared repertoires between peripheral blood samples and tumor or nodule tissue samples.

Before undergoing thyroid surgery, none of the patients had been given any kind of treatment. Patient clinical samples collected from about 2012 to 2018 were retrospectively analysed using T-cell receptor beta sequencing. Overall study results and their limits: In both blood and tumor samples, malignant tumors were reported to have significantly higher TCR beta diversity than benign nodules.

Library generation was performed with PCR. The instrument given in TCRdb is Illumina HiSeq 4000. High-throughput sequencing was used to profile the TCR beta-chain CDR3 region of every patient. Per the original workflow: CDR3 differences across clinicopathological groups were used to build a classifier for discriminating distant-metastatic papillary thyroid cancer patients. The Shannon index was used to measure repertoire diversity, and the Morisita-Horn index was used to measure how similar tumor and blood repertoires were. The public reads were reanalyzed by TCRdb: fastp trimming at Q25, MiXCR alignment, in-frame beta chains only. What appears here as the V and J calls and clone size reflects TCRdb's work, not the paper's. The sample table contains 13,000 to 15,000 clones; only one count was recorded for almost 30% of them. The ten largest clones take up about 3.7% of the sample. Taken from the germline V gene, the CDR1 and CDR2 loops are SGHTA and FQGNSA. Trimming takes 4 bases from V and 4 bases from J, and the germline ends sit 7 bases apart. Counted from cysteine to phenylalanine, this CDR3 has 12 amino acids. The DNA shown is the 36-base CDR3, in frame from base 1.

What was sequenced was blood. The sequence came from a female donor with papillary thyroid cancer or a benign thyroid nodule (not recorded which). Some clones in this sample may be carry-over from other donors' samples. The rearrangement combines TRBV7-2 with TRBJ1-2, with the D gene uncertain. The CDR3 region has the sequence CASSSRGYGYTF. The DNA reads TGTGCCAGCAGCTCTCGGGGCTATGGCTACACCTTC.